The source of this TCR beta chain is a study of chemoradiotherapy in HPV16-positive cancers. Study background: Candidate HPV-specific T-cell clones and common TCR motifs came from functional assays in two HPV16-positive patients.

Whole-study findings and limits: During treatment, candidate HPV-specific clones and E7-related motifs expanded in tumor. In HPV16-positive patients, HPV-responsive T-cell expansion tracked better recurrence-free survival.

As for this clone: Its antigen is currently unknown.

Some clones are missing from TCRdb's copy, which holds only in-frame ones; the method was immunoSEQ multiplex PCR. The sample shows approximately 5,000 clones, roughly 77% of them seen only once. V lost 8 bases to trimming and J lost 9 bases; unmatched junction nucleotides: 10. CDR1 is SNHLY, CDR2 FYNNEI, per germline. The CDR3 totals 13 residues. Sequenced material: tumor tissue, taken from a patient who underwent chemoradiotherapy. The sequence came from a human donor with HPV-associated anogenital cancer. The chain combines TRBV2 with TRBJ2-1; 7 bases map to TRBD2. This chain's CDR3 is CASAAIAGSEQFF. The CDR3 bases are TGTGCCAGCGCCGCGATAGCGGGCAGTGAGCAGTTCTTC.